What follows describes a single T cell receptor beta chain. This clone was seen once. Its specific antigen is unknown. No clone much larger than this one lies a single base away; base qualities are absent. There are 15 amino acids in the CDR3, from cysteine to phenylalanine inclusive. Solely the CDR3 DNA is kept, with 45 bases framed from the first base. V lost 2 bases and J lost 5 bases; the stretch between them is 14 bases long. Based on the germline V gene, the CDR1 and CDR2 sequences are SGHTS and YDEGEE. The sample originates from a study of shared clonotypes between healthy human individuals (dated by TCRdb to between 2020 and 2021). For context, the study as a whole: The cohort included a few men and a couple of women between 18 and 49 years of age. Per donor, leukapheresis produced somewhere between about 0.94 and 8.9 billion PBMCs. For each donor, CD4 naive and CD4 memory were each given three plates, CD8 naive was given two plates, and CD8 memory was given one plate. Libraries were prepared and TCR repertoires were sequenced by different laboratories using diverse techniques, in order to increase sequencing depth and limit assay-specific biases. To estimate repertoire size and how much clonotypes are shared between individuals, the study performed deep sequencing of blood TCR repertoires from 4 to 6 healthy adults.

Healthy HIV-negative adults with no recently reported acute infections or vaccinations were included as donors. Only Caucasian adults living in Nashville, Tennessee, USA were represented among the donors. CD4+ T cells were enriched by magnetic negative selection, after which naive cells were positively selected on CD45RA and the negative fraction was taken as the memory subset. Blood was obtained by leukapheresis, after which PBMCs were separated by Ficoll-Histopaque density gradient centrifugation and cryopreserved in liquid nitrogen vapor phase. Analytical flow cytometry was used to check the purity and quantity of every magnetically sorted T cell population. From each sorted fraction, genomic DNA was isolated and quantified by UV absorbance on a Nanodrop 2000c. The research as a whole found: Incomplete sequencing was indicated by rarefaction of sorted-subset datasets, despite the large sequencing depth. Naive subsets generally had larger estimated clonotype richness than memory subsets. Roughly 5% of naive CD4, 3% to 4% of naive CD8, 2.3% of memory CD4, and less than 0.45% of memory CD8 clonotypes were shared across a few donors. Only blood was sampled, and tissue TCR repertoires likely differ from those in blood. The small number of donors limited the genetic and exposure-history diversity represented. Clonotypes shared by all four sorted-subset donors showed higher generation probabilities than non-shared clonotypes. Pairwise subsampling indicated that sequencing depth was expected to affect the degree of clonotype sharing among donors.

Using the deep immunoSEQ assay, TCR CDR3 regions were amplified from genomic DNA by multiplex PCR. Extracted genomic DNA from each cell subset was distributed evenly across all wells of several immunoSEQ 96-well plates, and each plate was treated as a replicate. For sorted subsets, 200 to 250 ng of genomic DNA, equivalent to some 30,000 T cell genomes, went into each replicate PCR. The purified libraries were quantified using a Qubit 3.0 fluorometer, sized with a Bioanalyzer 2100, and then quantified again using the KAPA Library Quantification kit. Every immunoSEQ 96-well plate was sequenced on a dedicated single-read 150-cycle Illumina NextSeq 550 flow cell. Under the source paper's analysis protocol: Because only junctional sequences without quality scores were contained in the immunoSEQ output, filtering matching that applied to full-length reads could not be performed. To assign V/J genes and CDR3, sequences were annotated against IMGT germline references using PyIR, a Python wrapper for IgBLAST v1.9. Reads were removed for weak V/J assignments (E-value above 1e-6), missing CDR3, stop codons, out-of-frame junctions, or ambiguous translated residues. V3J clonotypes were defined by identical inferred V gene, J gene, and CDR3 amino acid sequence. The percentage overlap between two repertoires was calculated by dividing the number of shared unique clonotypes by the size of the smaller repertoire. Three approaches were used to assess repertoire richness: RTK rarefaction, the Chao1 estimator, and Recon v2.1 estimates of unobserved clonotypes. Generation probabilities were computed with OLGA for all TCRbeta clonotypes obtained by the gDNA method from four donors. The table was pulled from immuneACCESS by TCRdb, which kept in-frame rearrangements only. Such tables lose some clones; where checked, under half of the loss comes from unresolved V genes, and the rest has no known cause. V, J and clone size derive from that table, while D and trimming were established from the DNA sequence. Across this sample there are about 2.4 million clones, with 90% to 95% seen only once. The ten most abundant clones make up 0.35% to 0.45% of the sample.

What was sequenced was naive CD4+ T cells from PBMCs. What this sample's cell subset or site label stands for: CD45RA+ positively selected. The receptor was derived from a man aged 18 to 29 in good health. Some clones in this sample may be carry-over from other donors' samples. The rearrangement joined TRBV5-8 to TRBJ2-1; a tentative D match to TRBD2 spans 5 bases. The sequence in DNA is TGTGCCAGCAGCTTTTCTAGCCTAATACACAATGAGCAGTTCTTC. Its product reads: CASSFSSLIHNEQFF. Reference TRBV5-8 and TRBJ2-1 proteins supply the regions before and after the CDR3; the full variable domain is: EAGVTQSPTHLIKTRGQQATLRCSPISGHTSVYWYQQALGLGLQFLLWYDEGEERNRGNFPPRFSGRQFPNYSSELNVNALELEDSALYLCASSFSSLIHNEQFFGPGTRLTVL.